This record covers a single TCR beta chain. The antigen this receptor binds is unknown. Base qualities are not provided; no much larger clone lies one nucleotide away. This record comes from a study of blood T cell repertoires in COVID-19 (TCRdb year 2020). Regarding the research as a whole: The collaborator samples originated in the United States, Italy and Spain and spanned the acute and convalescent phases of COVID-19. The prospective study material was composed of cDNA or gDNA derived from T cells, B-cell-depleted T cells, or PBMCs. Deeply sampled blood TCRbeta repertoires from subjects exposed to, actively infected with, or recovered from COVID-19 were included in the dataset. A freely available public database, intended as a resource for researchers studying the immune response to SARS-CoV-2, is where the repertoires were released. Samples came from the ongoing ImmuneRACE study (first 160 participants) plus 1,254 subjects from 6 global collaborators. The sample metadata nearly always contained a de-identified subject ID, COVID-19 status, age in years and sex. Where HLA class I and class II types were available, the types were taken from metadata supplied by the sample provider, not from assay-based typing. The research as a whole found: The amount of clinical and demographic metadata varied by source and participant and was provided uncurated.

The CDR3 has 17 amino acids, counting the end cysteine and phenylalanine. Only the CDR3 part of the read is kept: 51 bases, read in frame from the first base. V ends up 5 bases short and J 1 base short, with an unmatched junction base count of 11. The CDR1 and CDR2 encoded by the germline V gene are MGHRA and YSYEKL. In the prospective study, participants were about 18 to 100 years old, resided in 20 to 30 geographic areas of the United States, and were enrolled through a virtual design. In the prospective study, participants were assigned to cohorts based on the clinical history participants reported in a screening survey and a study questionnaire. Recovered participants in ImmuneRACE Cohort 3 were defined by two consecutive negative NP/OP PCR tests, clearance by a healthcare professional, or resolution of symptoms. In the prospective study, mobile phlebotomists collected whole blood, serum and a nasopharyngeal or oropharyngeal swab from each participant. Participants in the prospective study had the option to provide additional blood draws and questionnaires over an approximately two-month period. Before DNA extraction, prospective study blood samples were shipped either frozen or at room temperature.

TCRbeta CDR3 regions were amplified from genomic DNA using the immunoSEQ Assay, a bias-controlled multiplex PCR. Processing in the source paper ran as follows. The number of nucleated cells in each sample was estimated by amplification of reference gene primers within the assay. Sequence reads were collapsed and filtered to measure the absolute abundance of every unique TCRbeta CDR3 rearrangement. For each sample, productive Simpson clonality was calculated by taking the square root of Simpson's diversity index across productive rearrangements. TCRdb re-hosts the immuneACCESS table, in-frame sequences only. Its copies lack some clones; in the studies checked, an unresolved V gene accounts for under half of them, and the cause for the rest is not known. V and J calls plus clone size are reproduced from that table; the DNA served to infer D and trimming. This sample comprises some 150,000 clones, around 83% of them detected only once. 15% of the sample is held by the ten biggest clonotypes.

The TCR sequence derives from a man in his fifties or sixties who had recovered from COVID-19. The rearrangement combines TRBV4-1 with TRBJ2-1; 7 bases in between match TRBD1. Sequenced: PBMCs or T cells enriched from blood (not recorded which). The nucleotide sequence reads as follows: TGCGCCAGCAGCGCCATTGAGGGGGCCAAGTCCTACAATGAGCAGTTCTTC. Its product reads: CASSAIEGAKSYNEQFF.